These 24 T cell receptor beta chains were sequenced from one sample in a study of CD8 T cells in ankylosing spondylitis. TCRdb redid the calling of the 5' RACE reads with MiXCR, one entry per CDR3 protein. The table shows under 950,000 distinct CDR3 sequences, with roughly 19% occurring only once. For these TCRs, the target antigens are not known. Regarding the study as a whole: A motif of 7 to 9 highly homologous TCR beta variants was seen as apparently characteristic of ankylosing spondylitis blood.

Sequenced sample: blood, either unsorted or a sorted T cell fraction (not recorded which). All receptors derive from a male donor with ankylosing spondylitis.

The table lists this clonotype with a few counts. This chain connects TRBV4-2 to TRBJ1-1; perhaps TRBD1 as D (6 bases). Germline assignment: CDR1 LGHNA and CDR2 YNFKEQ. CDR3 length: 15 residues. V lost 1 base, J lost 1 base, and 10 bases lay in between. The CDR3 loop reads CASSQAQGKNTEAFF. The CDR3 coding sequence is TGTGCCAGCAGCCAAGCACAGGGCAAGAACACTGAAGCTTTCTTT.

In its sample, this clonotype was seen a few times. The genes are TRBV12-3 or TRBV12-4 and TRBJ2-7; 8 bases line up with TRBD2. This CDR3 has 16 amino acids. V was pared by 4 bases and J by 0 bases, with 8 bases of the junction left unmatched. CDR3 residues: CASSSQAGDLSYEQYF. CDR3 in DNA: TGTGCCAGCAGTTCACAAGCGGGAGACCTCTCCTACGAGCAGTACTTC.

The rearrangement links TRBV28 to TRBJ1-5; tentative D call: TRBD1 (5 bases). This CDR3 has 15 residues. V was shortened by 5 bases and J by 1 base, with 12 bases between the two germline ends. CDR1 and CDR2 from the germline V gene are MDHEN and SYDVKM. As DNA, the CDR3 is TGTGCCAGCAGTATTACCGGGGCGAGCAATCAGCCCCAGCATTTT. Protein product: CASSITGASNQPQHF.

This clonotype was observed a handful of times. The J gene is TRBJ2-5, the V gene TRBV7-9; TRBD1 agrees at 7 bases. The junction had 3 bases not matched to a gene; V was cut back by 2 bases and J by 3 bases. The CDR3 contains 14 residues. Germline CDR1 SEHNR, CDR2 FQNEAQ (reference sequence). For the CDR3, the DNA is TGTGCCAGCAGCTTAACAGACAGGGAAGAGACCCAGTACTTC. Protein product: CASSLTDREETQYF. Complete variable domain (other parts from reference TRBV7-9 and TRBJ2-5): DTGVSQNPRHKITKRGQNVTFRCDPISEHNRLYWYRQTLGQGPEFLTYFQNEAQLEKSRLLSDRFSAERPKGSFSTLEIQRTEQGDSAMYLCASSLTDREETQYFGPGTRLLVL.

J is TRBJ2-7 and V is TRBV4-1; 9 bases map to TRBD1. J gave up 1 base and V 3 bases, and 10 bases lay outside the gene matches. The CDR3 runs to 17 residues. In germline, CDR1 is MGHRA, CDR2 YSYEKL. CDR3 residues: CASSHLKTGTGSYEQYF. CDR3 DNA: TGCGCCAGCAGCCACCTCAAAACCGGGACAGGGTCCTACGAGCAGTACTTC.

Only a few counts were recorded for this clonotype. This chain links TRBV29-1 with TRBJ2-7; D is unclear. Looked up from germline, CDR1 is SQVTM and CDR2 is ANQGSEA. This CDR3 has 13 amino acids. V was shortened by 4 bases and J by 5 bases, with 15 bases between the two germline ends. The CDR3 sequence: CSVVTPGGHEQYF. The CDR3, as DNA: TGCAGCGTTGTTACTCCCGGCGGACACGAGCAGTACTTC.

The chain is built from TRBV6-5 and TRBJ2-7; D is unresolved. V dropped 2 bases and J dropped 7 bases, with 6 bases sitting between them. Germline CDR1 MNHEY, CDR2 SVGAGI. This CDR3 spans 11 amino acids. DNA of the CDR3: TGTGCCAGCAGTTACGGTCAAGAGCAGTACTTC. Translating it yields CASSYGQEQYF.

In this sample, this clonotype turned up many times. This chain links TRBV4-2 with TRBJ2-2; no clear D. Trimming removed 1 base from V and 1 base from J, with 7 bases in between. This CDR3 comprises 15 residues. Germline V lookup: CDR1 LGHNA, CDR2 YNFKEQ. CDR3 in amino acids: CASSQASGNTGELFF. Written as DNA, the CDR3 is TGTGCCAGCAGCCAAGCGTCAGGGAACACCGGGGAGCTGTTTTTT.

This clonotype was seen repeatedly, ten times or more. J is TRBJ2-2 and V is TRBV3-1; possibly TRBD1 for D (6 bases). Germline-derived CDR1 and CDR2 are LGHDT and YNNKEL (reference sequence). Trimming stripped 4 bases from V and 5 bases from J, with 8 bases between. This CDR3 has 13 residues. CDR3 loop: CASSPDRTGELFF. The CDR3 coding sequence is TGTGCCAGCAGCCCGGACAGAACCGGGGAGCTGTTTTTT. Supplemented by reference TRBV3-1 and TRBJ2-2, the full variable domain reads DTAVSQTPKYLVTQMGNDKSIKCEQNLGHDTMYWYKQDSKKFLKIMFSYNNKELIINETVPNRFSPKSPDKAHLNLHINSLELGDSAVYFCASSPDRTGELFFGEGSRLTVL.

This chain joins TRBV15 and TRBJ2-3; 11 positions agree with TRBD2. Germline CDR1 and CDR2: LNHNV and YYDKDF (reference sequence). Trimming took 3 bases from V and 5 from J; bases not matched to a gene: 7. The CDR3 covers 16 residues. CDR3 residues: CATSRQLAGDLDTQYF. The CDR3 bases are TGTGCCACCAGCAGGCAACTAGCGGGAGATTTAGATACGCAGTATTTT. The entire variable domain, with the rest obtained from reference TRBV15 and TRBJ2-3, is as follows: DAMVIQNPRYQVTQFGKPVTLSCSQTLNHNVMYWYQQKSSQAPKLLFHYYDKDFNNEADTPDNFQSRRPNTSFCFLDIRSPGLGDTAMYLCATSRQLAGDLDTQYFGPGTRLTVL.

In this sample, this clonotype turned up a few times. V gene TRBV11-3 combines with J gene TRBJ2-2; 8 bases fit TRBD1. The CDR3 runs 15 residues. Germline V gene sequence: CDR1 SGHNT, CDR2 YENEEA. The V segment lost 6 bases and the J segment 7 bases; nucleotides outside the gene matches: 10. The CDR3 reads CASSPPGQVDGELFF. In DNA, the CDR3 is TGTGCCAGCAGTCCACCGGGACAGGTAGACGGGGAGCTGTTTTTT.

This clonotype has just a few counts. CDR3 region: CASSYQGGWGSSYEQYF. The CDR3 DNA reads as TGTGCCAGCAGTTATCAGGGGGGTTGGGGGTCCTCCTACGAGCAGTACTTC. The rearrangement links TRBV12-3 or TRBV12-4 to TRBJ2-7; tentatively, D is TRBD1 (7 bases). The CDR3 runs to 17 residues. V shed 4 bases and J shed 0 bases, with 19 bases lying between them.

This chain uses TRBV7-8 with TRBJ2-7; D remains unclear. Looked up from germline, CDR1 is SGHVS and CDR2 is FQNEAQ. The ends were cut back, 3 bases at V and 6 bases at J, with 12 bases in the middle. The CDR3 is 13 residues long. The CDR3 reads CASSLTAPGEQYF. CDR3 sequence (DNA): TGTGCCAGCAGCTTGACGGCCCCTGGCGAGCAGTACTTC. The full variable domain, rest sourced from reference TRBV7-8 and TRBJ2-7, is GAGVSQSPRYKVAKRGQDVALRCDPISGHVSLFWYQQALGQGPEFLTYFQNEAQLDKSGLPSDRFFAERPEGSVSTLKIQRTQQEDSAVYLCASSLTAPGEQYFGPGTRLTVT.

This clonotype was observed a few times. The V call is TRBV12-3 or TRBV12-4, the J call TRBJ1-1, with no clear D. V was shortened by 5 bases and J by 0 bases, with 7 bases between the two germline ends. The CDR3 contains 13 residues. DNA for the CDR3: TGTGCCAGCAGTATCCTGTTGAACACTGAAGCTTTCTTT. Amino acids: CASSILLNTEAFF.

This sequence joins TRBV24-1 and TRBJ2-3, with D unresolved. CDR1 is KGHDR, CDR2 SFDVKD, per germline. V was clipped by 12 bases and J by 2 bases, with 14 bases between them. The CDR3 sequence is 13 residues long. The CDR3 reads CAARDTNTDTQYF. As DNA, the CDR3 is TGTGCCGCCCGAGATACCAACACAGATACGCAGTATTTT.

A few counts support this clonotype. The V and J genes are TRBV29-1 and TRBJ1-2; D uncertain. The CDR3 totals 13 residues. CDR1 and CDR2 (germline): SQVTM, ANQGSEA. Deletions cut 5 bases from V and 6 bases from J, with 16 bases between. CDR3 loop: CSVTTFGRDGYTF. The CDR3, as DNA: TGCAGCGTTACCACATTTGGGCGGGATGGCTACACCTTC.

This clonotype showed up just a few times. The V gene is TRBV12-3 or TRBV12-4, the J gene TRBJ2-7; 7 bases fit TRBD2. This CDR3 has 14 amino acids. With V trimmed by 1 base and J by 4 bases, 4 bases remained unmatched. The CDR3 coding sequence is TGTGCCAGCAGTTTAGGCGCGGGAGAATACGAGCAGTACTTC. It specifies CASSLGAGEYEQYF.

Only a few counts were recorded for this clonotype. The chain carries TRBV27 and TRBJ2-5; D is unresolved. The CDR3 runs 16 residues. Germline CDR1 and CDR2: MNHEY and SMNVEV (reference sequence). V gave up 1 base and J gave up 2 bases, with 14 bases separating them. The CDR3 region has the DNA TGTGCCAGCAGTTTATTTGGGGATTTGGAGCAAGAGACCCAGTACTTC. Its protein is CASSLFGDLEQETQYF.

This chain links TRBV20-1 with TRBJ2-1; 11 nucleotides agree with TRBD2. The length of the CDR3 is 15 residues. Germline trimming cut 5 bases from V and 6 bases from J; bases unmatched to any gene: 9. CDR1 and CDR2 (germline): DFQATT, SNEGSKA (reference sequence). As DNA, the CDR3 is TGCAGTGCTGACCCCCCTAGCGGGAGGCCCAATGAGCAGTTCTTC. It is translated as CSADPPSGRPNEQFF.

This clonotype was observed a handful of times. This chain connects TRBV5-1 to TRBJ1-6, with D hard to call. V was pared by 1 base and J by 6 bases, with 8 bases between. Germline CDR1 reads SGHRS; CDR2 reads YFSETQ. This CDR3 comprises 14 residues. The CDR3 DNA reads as TGCGCCAGCAGCTTGCCAGCAATTAATTCACCCCTCCACTTT. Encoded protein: CASSLPAINSPLHF.

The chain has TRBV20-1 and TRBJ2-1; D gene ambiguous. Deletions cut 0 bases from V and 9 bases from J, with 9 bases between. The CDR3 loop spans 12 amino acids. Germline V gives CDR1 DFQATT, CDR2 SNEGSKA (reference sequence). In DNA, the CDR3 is TGCAGTGCTAGAGATTGGCGCGCTGAGCAGTTCTTC. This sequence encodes CSARDWRAEQFF.

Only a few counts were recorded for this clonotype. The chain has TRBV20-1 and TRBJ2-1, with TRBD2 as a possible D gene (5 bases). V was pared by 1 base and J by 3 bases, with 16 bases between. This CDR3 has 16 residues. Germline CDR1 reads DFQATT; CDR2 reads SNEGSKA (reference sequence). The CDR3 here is CSARGGAGRGYNEQFF. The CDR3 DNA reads TGCAGTGCTAGAGGAGGCGCGGGTCGGGGCTACAATGAGCAGTTCTTC.

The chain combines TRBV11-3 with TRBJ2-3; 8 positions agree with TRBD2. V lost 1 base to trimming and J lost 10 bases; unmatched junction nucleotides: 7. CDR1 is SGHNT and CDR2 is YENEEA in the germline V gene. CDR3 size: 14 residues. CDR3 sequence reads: CASSLGISGAAQYF. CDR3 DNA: TGTGCCAGCAGCTTAGGGATTAGCGGGGCAGCGCAGTATTTT.

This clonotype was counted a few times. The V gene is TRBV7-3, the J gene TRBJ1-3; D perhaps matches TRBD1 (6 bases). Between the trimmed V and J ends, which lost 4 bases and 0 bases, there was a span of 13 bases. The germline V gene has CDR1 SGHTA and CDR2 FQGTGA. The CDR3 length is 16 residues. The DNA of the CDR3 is TGTGCCAGCAGCTCGGGACACCGGGGCTCTGGAAACACCATATATTTT. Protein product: CASSSGHRGSGNTIYF.